The present T cell receptor beta chain was sequenced within a study of monozygotic twins with inflammatory bowel disease (dated by TCRdb to between 2017 and 2020). About the full investigation: In total, roughly 30 monozygotic twin pairs made up the full study: 19 Danish pairs, all IBD-discordant, plus nine German pairs, of which four were IBD-concordant and five were IBD-discordant. Within discordant pairs, disease-associated traits were sought mainly by comparing IBD patients with their genetically identical healthy co-twins. Each individual had, on average, about 151 000 unique TCRalpha sequences and 181 000 unique TCRbeta sequences available for analysis. General study outcomes and caveats: Repertoire similarity did not differ between concordant and discordant twins, which could be due to limited statistical power. Differing immunosuppressive treatments among patients may have added background noise and inter-individual variability to the repertoires. IBD patients had lower TCRbeta repertoire diversity, measured by the inverse Simpson index, than their healthy co-twins. The analysis was unable to tell different T cell subtypes apart. The results gave no support for a single strong signal or clonotype linked to IBD. Fewer clonotypes were shared with other individuals by IBD patients than by healthy twins, most markedly in patients showing signs of disease activity.

In regard to this clonotype: The antigen this receptor binds is unknown.

From each donor, an approximately 2.5 ml peripheral blood sample was drawn into PAXgene tubes and stored at -80 degrees C. Total RNA was isolated from whole blood with the PAXgene blood miRNA kit on an automated QIAcube, without T cell sorting. Deep TCRalpha and TCRbeta repertoire profiling with unique molecular barcoding was performed on peripheral blood of monozygotic twin pairs concordant or discordant for inflammatory bowel disease. Smoking habits were recorded for all twin pairs, and each individual was classified as a current, former or never smoker. The library relied on 5' RACE. The input for every TCR library was roughly 4,000 ng of total RNA. cDNA was synthesized with SMARTScribe reverse transcriptase in eight separate reactions per sample. During cDNA synthesis, unique molecular identifiers containing a 6-nucleotide sample barcode were introduced by template switching. Two nested PCRs of roughly 16 and 10 cycles amplified the TCRalpha and TCRbeta cDNA, and bead purification followed each PCR. Before amplification, the cDNA was treated with uracil DNA-glycosylase and purified using the QIAquick PCR purification kit. In the second PCR, Illumina TruSeq-compatible adapters and sample-specific barcodes were added. Library quality and concentration were assessed using TapeStation and Qubit, and approximately 5 ng of each library was pooled. The pooled libraries were sequenced with 2 x 100 bp reads and custom sequencing primers on an Illumina HiSeq2500 single-index Rapid Run. The source study handled its data this way. MiGEC version 1.2.6 was used for UMI-based consensus assembly to correct PCR and sequencing errors. MiXCR version 2.1.1 was used to carry out V(D)J alignment, clonotype assembly and CDR3 extraction. To normalise gene usage, clonotype sharing and MAIT/NKT TCR abundance, the top 1000, 10 000 and 20 000 clonotypes in each sample were analysed. After downsampling to 27 000 UMIs, diversity was calculated as the inverse Simpson index using the vegan R package. Statistical testing used paired Mann-Whitney U tests on the discordant twin pairs and applied Benjamini-Hochberg correction for multiple testing. TCRdb reprocessed the reads into one record per CDR3 protein sequence, lacking DNA. The V and J calls shown here were made by TCRdb, not taken from the authors' results. The table for this sample lists about 330,000 distinct CDR3 sequences. The ten biggest clones cover approximately 2% of the sample.

Sequencing input: blood. This TCR derives from a human donor with ulcerative colitis or Crohn's disease, or a healthy co-twin of an affected twin (not recorded which).

The CDR3 sequence is CSASSDRDGEETQYF. Recombination joined TRBV20-1 with TRBJ2-5; there is no DNA to check the TCRdb D call of TRBD1. From its cysteine to its phenylalanine, the CDR3 spans 15 amino acids. No DNA appears here. The germline V gene (reference sequence) supplies CDR1 DFQATT and CDR2 SNEGSKA.